The rows below give T cell receptor beta chains drawn from one sample of a study of T cells after somatic rescue of genetic block. Only in-frame clones appear in the TCRdb table, and some are missing; sequencing was by immunoSEQ multiplex PCR. The sample lists under 150,000 clones, about 93% occurring once. The sequenced material came from peripheral blood mononuclear cells (PBMCs). The receptors stem from a woman aged 18-29 years. CDR3s include the opening cysteine and the closing phenylalanine or tryptophan. A D gene is named only where the DNA matches it firmly. Expanded clones are given a class, and other clones once, few, many or no size at all.

14,.,TRBJ2-5,TRBD1,TRBV18,TGTGCCAGCTCGCGGACAGGGGTCCAAGAGACCCAGTACTTC,CASSRTGVQETQYF
13,.,TRBJ2-5,.,TRBV25-1,TGTGCCAGCAGTCTCCCAGGAGCGGAGACCCAGTACTTC,CASSLPGAETQYF
16,.,TRBJ1-1,TRBD1,TRBV27,TGTGCCAGCAGTTTATCTACAGGGGGCTGGAACACTGAAGCTTTCTTT,CASSLSTGGWNTEAFF
12,.,TRBJ1-3,.,TRBV4-2,TGTGCCAGCAGCCAAGAGGTAAACACCATATATTTT,CASSQEVNTIYF
15,.,TRBJ2-1,TRBD2,TRBV10-3,TGTGCCATCAGTGAGTCTCGCGGGGCGGGGGATGAGCAGTTCTTC,CAISESRGAGDEQFF
15,once,TRBJ2-6,.,TRBV29-1,TGCAGCGTTGGAGAGGGGGGTGCTGGGGCCAACGTCCTGACTTTC,CSVGEGGAGANVLTF
14,.,TRBJ1-4,TRBD1,TRBV7-9,TGTGCCAGCAGCTTGGACAGGGGGCAGGAAAAACTGTTTTTT,CASSLDRGQEKLFF
11,.,TRBJ2-3,TRBD2,TRBV29-1,TGCAGCGGGACTAGCGCAGATACGCAGTATTTT,CSGTSADTQYF
14,.,TRBJ1-2,.,TRBV5-1,TGCGCCAGCAGAGCAAGGGAGGAAGGCTATGGCTACACCTTC,CASRAREEGYGYTF
10,.,TRBJ2-7,.,TRBV29-1,TGCAGCGTTGAAGGGCCGGAGCAGTACTTC,CSVEGPEQYF
17,.,TRBJ1-1,TRBD1,TRBV7-9,TGTGCCAGCAGCTTAGTAAGGGACAGGGGGTCTTACACTGAAGCTTTCTTT,CASSLVRDRGSYTEAFF
15,few,TRBJ1-2,.,TRBV10-3,TGTGCCATCAGTGGGGTCGCGGCAGGGAAAGGTGGCTACACCTTC,CAISGVAAGKGGYTF
11,.,TRBJ1-2,.,TRBV20-1,TGCAGTGCTAGAGAGGGCGCCGGCTACACCTTC,CSAREGAGYTF
15,once,TRBJ2-3,TRBD2,TRBV14,TGTGCCAGCAGCCAGCAACTAGCGGGGGCCGGGGGGCAGTATTTT,CASSQQLAGAGGQYF
13,.,TRBJ2-7,TRBD2,TRBV29-1,TGCAGCGTCCCCTCTCCGGGGGGCTACGAGCAGTACTTC,CSVPSPGGYEQYF
14,.,TRBJ2-7,.,TRBV30,TGTGCCTGGAGTGTAGGAGGCCGTGGGTACGAGCAGTACTTC,CAWSVGGRGYEQYF
15,.,TRBJ1-4,.,TRBV11-2,TGTGCCAGCAGCCCGGGGATCATAACTAATGAAAAACTGTTTTTT,CASSPGIITNEKLFF
11,.,TRBJ1-2,.,TRBV6-1,TGTGCCAGCCCAGGGGCAGCTGGCTACACCTTC,CASPGAAGYTF
15,.,TRBJ1-4,TRBD1,TRBV29-1,TGCAGCGCGGCGCGACAGGGGGCAGGAGTTGAAAAACTGTTTTTT,CSAARQGAGVEKLFF
15,.,TRBJ2-1,TRBD2,TRBV4-3,TGCGCCAGCAGCCACCTAGCGGGGGGAGGGAATGAGCAGTTCTTC,CASSHLAGGGNEQFF
15,few,TRBJ1-1,.,TRBV4-2,TGTGCCAGCAGCCAAGAATCCGGGTGGTACACTGAAGCTTTCTTT,CASSQESGWYTEAFF
14,once,TRBJ2-3,.,TRBV27,TGTGCCAGCAGTTTATTGGGGTGGACAGATACGCAGTATTTT,CASSLLGWTDTQYF
15,.,TRBJ2-3,.,TRBV6-5,TGTGCCAGCAGTTACCAGAGCGTTAGCACAGATACGCAGTATTTT,CASSYQSVSTDTQYF
15,.,TRBJ1-1,TRBD1,TRBV4-3,TGCGCCAGCAGCCAAGATAGGGGAGGGGGCCCTGAAGCTTTCTTT,CASSQDRGGGPEAFF
11,.,TRBJ2-7,.,TRBV2,TGTGCCACTATGGACTTCTACGAGCAGTACTTC,CATMDFYEQYF
15,.,TRBJ1-2,TRBD1,TRBV4-3,TGCGCCAGCAGCCAAGATACCGGGACAGGGCGGACTCGAAACTTC,CASSQDTGTGRTRNF
15,.,TRBJ2-7,TRBD2,TRBV7-2,TGTGCCAGCAGCTTAATAGCGGGGGGGGCGTGGGAGCAGTACTTC,CASSLIAGGAWEQYF
12,.,TRBJ2-5,TRBD1,TRBV29-1,TGCAGGGCTGGACAGGGAGGCGAGACCCAGTACTTC,CRAGQGGETQYF
15,few,TRBJ2-3,TRBD2,TRBV6-4,TGTGCCAGCAGTGACTCTAGCGGGGGTACAGATACGCAGTATTTT,CASSDSSGGTDTQYF
16,.,TRBJ1-1,.,TRBV10-3,TGTGCCATCAGTGAGTCGTCCGAGGGCAAGAACACTGAAGCTTTCTTT,CAISESSEGKNTEAFF
21,.,TRBJ2-6,.,TRBV5-1,TGCGCCAGCAGCCCCTGGGCCCTTCCGGGACGGAAGAGCTCTGGGGCCAACGTCCTGACTTTC,CASSPWALPGRKSSGANVLTF
16,.,TRBJ2-3,TRBD2,TRBV7-3,TGTGCCAGCAGCCCATCCAGGGGACTAGAAGCAGATACGCAGTATTTT,CASSPSRGLEADTQYF
11,once,TRBJ1-2,.,TRBV30,TGTGCCTGGAGTGTGTCGCAGAAGTGCACCTTC,CAWSVSQKCTF
17,.,TRBJ1-1,.,TRBV9,TGTGCCAGCAGCCCCGGGGGGGCCGGGGTCCTGAACACTGAAGCTTTCTTT,CASSPGGAGVLNTEAFF
13,.,TRBJ2-3,.,TRBV11-3,TGTGCCAGCCACCGGGAAAGCACAGATACGCAGTATTTT,CASHRESTDTQYF
10,.,TRBJ1-4,.,TRBV30,TGTGCCTGGAGTAGGGAAAAACTGTTTTTT,CAWSREKLFF
13,.,TRBJ2-7,.,TRBV6-1,TGTGCCAGCAGGGACGGGACAAGGCCCGAGCAGTACTTC,CASRDGTRPEQYF
16,.,TRBJ2-3,TRBD2,TRBV6-5,TGTGCCAGCAGTTCTACTAGCGGGGGGTCTCGTGATACGCAGTATTTT,CASSSTSGGSRDTQYF
15,.,TRBJ2-5,.,TRBV12-5,TGTGCTAGTGGTTTAGGACAGGGAGGGCAAGAGACCCAGTACTTC,CASGLGQGGQETQYF
16,.,TRBJ2-1,TRBD2,TRBV5-5,TGTGCCAGCAGCTTGAACGGACTAGCGGCCTACAATGAGCAGTTCTTC,CASSLNGLAAYNEQFF
15,.,TRBJ1-2,.,TRBV10-3,TGTGCCATCAGTGAGTCGCGGGGACGGAACTATGGCTACACCTTC,CAISESRGRNYGYTF
12,.,TRBJ1-3,.,TRBV5-8,TGTGCCAGCAGCTACAGGGTGCACACCATATATTTT,CASSYRVHTIYF
14,.,TRBJ2-2,.,TRBV30,TGTGCCTGGAAGTTATGGACAGTCACCGGGGAGCTGTTTTTT,CAWKLWTVTGELFF
16,.,TRBJ1-6,.,TRBV28,TGTGCCAGCACCACCACAGGACAGTTCTATAATTCACCCCTCCACTTT,CASTTTGQFYNSPLHF
16,.,TRBJ1-5,TRBD1,TRBV7-9,TGTGCCAGCAGTTCCACCGGGACAGGGAGCAATCAGCCCCAGCATTTT,CASSSTGTGSNQPQHF
15,.,TRBJ2-1,TRBD2,TRBV9,TGTGCCAGCAGCGTTAGCGGGGGGCAATACAATGAGCAGTTCTTC,CASSVSGGQYNEQFF
13,.,TRBJ1-6,.,TRBV5-1,TGCGCCAGCAGCTCTCGGCCCAATTCACCCCTCCACTTT,CASSSRPNSPLHF
13,.,TRBJ2-1,TRBD1,TRBV2,TGTGCCACCTCAGGGGGCTCCTACAATGAGCAGTTCTTC,CATSGGSYNEQFF
16,.,TRBJ1-2,.,TRBV27,TGTGCCAGCAGTCCCTCCCCGGGGGCCACTGTCTATGGCTACACCTTC,CASSPSPGATVYGYTF
14,.,TRBJ1-5,.,TRBV19,TGTGCCAGTAGTATAGAAGGTAGCAATCAGCCCCAGCATTTT,CASSIEGSNQPQHF